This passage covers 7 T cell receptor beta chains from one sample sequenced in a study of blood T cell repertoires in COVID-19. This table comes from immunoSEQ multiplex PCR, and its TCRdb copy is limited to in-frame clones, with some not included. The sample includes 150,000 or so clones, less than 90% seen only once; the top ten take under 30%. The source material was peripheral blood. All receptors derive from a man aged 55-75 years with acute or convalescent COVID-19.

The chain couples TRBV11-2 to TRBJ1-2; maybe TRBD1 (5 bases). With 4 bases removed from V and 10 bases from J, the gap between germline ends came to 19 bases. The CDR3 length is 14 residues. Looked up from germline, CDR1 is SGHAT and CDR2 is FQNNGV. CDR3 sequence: CASSSWGRSFSYTF. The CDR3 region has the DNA TGTGCCAGCAGCTCGTGGGGCAGGAGCTTCTCCTACACCTTC.

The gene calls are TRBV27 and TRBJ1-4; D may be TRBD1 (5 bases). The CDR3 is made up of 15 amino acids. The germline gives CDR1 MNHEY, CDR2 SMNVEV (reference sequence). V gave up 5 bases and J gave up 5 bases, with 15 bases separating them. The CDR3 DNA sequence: TGTGCCAGCAGTCCTTGGACAACCGGCAATGAAAAACTGTTTTTT. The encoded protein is CASSPWTTGNEKLFF.

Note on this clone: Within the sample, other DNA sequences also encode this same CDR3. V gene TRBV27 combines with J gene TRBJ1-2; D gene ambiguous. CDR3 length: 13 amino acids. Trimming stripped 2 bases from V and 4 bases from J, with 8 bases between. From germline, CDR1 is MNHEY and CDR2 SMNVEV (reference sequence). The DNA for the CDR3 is TGTGCCAGCAGTTTAAGGGAGGGCTATGGCTACACCTTC. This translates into CASSLREGYGYTF.

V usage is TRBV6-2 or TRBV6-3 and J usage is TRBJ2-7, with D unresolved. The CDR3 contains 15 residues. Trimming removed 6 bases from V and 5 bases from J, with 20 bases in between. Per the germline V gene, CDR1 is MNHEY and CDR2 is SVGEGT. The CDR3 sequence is CASSPGDHNLHEQYV. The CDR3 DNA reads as TGTGCCAGCAGCCCCGGAGACCATAATTTACACGAGCAGTACGTC.

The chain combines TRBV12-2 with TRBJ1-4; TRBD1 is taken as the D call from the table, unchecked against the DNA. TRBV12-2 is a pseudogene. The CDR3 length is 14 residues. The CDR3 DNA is TGTGCAAGTCGCTTAAGGGGAAAAGGAGAAAAACTGTTTTTT. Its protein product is CASRLRGKGEKLFF.

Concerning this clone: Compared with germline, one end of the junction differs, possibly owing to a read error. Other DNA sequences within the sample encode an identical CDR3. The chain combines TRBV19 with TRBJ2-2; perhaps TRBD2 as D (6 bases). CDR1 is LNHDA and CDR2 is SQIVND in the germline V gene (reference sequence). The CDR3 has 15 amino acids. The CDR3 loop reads CASSIPGRSTGELFF. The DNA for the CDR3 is TGTGCCAGTAGTATACCAGGGAGGAGCACCGGGGAGCTATTTTTT.

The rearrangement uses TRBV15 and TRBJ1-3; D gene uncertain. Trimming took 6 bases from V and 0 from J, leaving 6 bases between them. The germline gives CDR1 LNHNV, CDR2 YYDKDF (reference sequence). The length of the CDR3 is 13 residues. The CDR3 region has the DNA TGTGCCACCAGTTGGAGCTCTGGAAACACCATATATTTT. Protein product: CATSWSSGNTIYF.